The source of this TCR beta chain is a study of cytomegalovirus exposure and HLA in healthy donors. Regarding the study as a whole: Later examination showed HLA-associated TCR beta chains had greater clonal expansion than equally common others. With DRB1 most and HLA-C fewest, TCR association rates differed between HLA loci in a later analysis.

The CDR3 is 14 residues long. CDR1 and CDR2 from the germline V gene are MDHEN and SYDVKM. The V end lost 3 bases, the J end lost 1 base, and 9 bases lay between the germline ends. Points on this clone: The antigen is undetermined.

Vbeta (60) and Jbeta (13) primers were used in the PCR. TCRdb's copy holds only in-frame clones and misses some; the assay was immunoSEQ multiplex PCR. This sample has 120,000 or so clones, with approximately 80% found just once. This clonotype was sampled from a man between 25 and 39 years old in good health and CMV-seronegative. The sequencing sample was made of PBMCs. V usage is TRBV28 and J usage is TRBJ1-2; TRBD1 is a possible D gene (5 bases). The CDR3 coding sequence is TGTGCCAGCAGTTTGGGGGGGGATAACTATGGCTACACCTTC. This encodes CASSLGGDNYGYTF.